The 27 T cell receptor beta chains below were found in one sample sequenced in a study of CD8 T cells in ankylosing spondylitis. TCRdb ran MiXCR on the 5' RACE reads and lists one entry per CDR3 protein. In the table there are 250,000 to 350,000 distinct CDR3 sequences, under 25% of which are singletons. The sequenced sample consisted of blood, either unsorted or a sorted T cell fraction (not recorded which). The receptor set was obtained from a female donor with ankylosing spondylitis or in good health (not recorded which).

The chain uses TRBV28 and TRBJ2-7; D perhaps matches TRBD2 (5 bases). The V end lost 3 bases, the J end lost 6 bases, and 18 bases lay between the germline ends. CDR3 length: 15 residues. Germline V lookup: CDR1 MDHEN, CDR2 SYDVKM. DNA for the CDR3: TGTGCCAGCAGTTTTGTGGGAGTGAATACCCTCGAGCAGTACTTC. This sequence encodes CASSFVGVNTLEQYF. The full variable domain, in which reference TRBV28 and TRBJ2-7 provide the parts outside the CDR3, is DVKVTQSSRYLVKRTGEKVFLECVQDMDHENMFWYRQDPGLGLRLIYFSYDVKMKEKGDIPEGYSVSREKKERFSLILESASTNQTSMYLCASSFVGVNTLEQYFGPGTRLTVT.

CDR3 sequence reads: CASSLVPSVATDTQYF. Written as DNA, the CDR3 is TGTGCCAGCAGCTTGGTGCCTAGTGTGGCCACAGATACGCAGTATTTT. This chain connects TRBV5-6 to TRBJ2-3, with D unresolved. The length of the CDR3 is 16 residues. V lost 0 bases, J lost 2 bases, and 13 bases lay in between. The germline V gene has CDR1 SGHDT and CDR2 YYEEEE.

V usage is TRBV19 and J usage is TRBJ2-2; 9 bases map to TRBD2. The CDR3 spans 14 residues. The V gene end was trimmed by 6 bases and the J gene end by 7 bases; junction bases not matched to a gene: 6. The germline V gene has CDR1 LNHDA and CDR2 SQIVND (reference sequence). The CDR3 region has the DNA TGTGCCAGTAGACCGGGACTAGCAGTCGGGGAGCTGTTTTTT. Translation: CASRPGLAVGELFF.

The V and J genes are TRBV12-3 or TRBV12-4 and TRBJ2-2; D is undetermined. This CDR3 contains 16 residues. V was trimmed by 6 bases and J by 0 bases, leaving 14 bases between them. The CDR3 DNA reads as TGTGCCAGCAGGTTAAGGTCGAAAGCGAACACCGGGGAGCTGTTTTTT. Translating it yields CASRLRSKANTGELFF.

This clonotype was detected only a few times. V usage is TRBV20-1 and J usage is TRBJ2-2, with D perhaps matching TRBD1 or TRBD2 (6 bases each). The CDR3 runs to 14 residues. The V and J ends lost 5 bases and 1 base respectively, with 11 bases between them. Germline CDR1 and CDR2: DFQATT and SNEGSKA (reference sequence). The CDR3 sequence: CSAGKGGNTGELFF. CDR3 coding DNA: TGCAGTGCTGGGAAGGGGGGGAACACCGGGGAGCTGTTTTTT.

The table lists this clonotype with a few counts. The V and J genes are TRBV4-3 and TRBJ2-3, with TRBD2 matching over 8 bases. CDR3 size: 15 residues. The ends lost 0 bases at V and 3 bases at J; junction bases unmatched: 2. In germline, CDR1 is LGHNA, CDR2 YSLEER. CDR3 DNA sequence: TGCGCCAGCAGCCAAGAGGCGGGAGGTACAGATACGCAGTATTTT. Residues: CASSQEAGGTDTQYF.

This clonotype was detected a few times. J is TRBJ1-1 and V is TRBV12-3 or TRBV12-4, with D uncertain. This CDR3 is built from 13 residues. Deletions cut 6 bases from V and 3 bases from J, with 11 bases between. The CDR3 DNA follows: TGTGCCAGCAGCCTTAAGTGGGACACTGAAGCTTTCTTT. Translating it yields CASSLKWDTEAFF.

This sequence joins TRBV3-1 and TRBJ2-1, with TRBD2 matching 7 bases. The CDR3 runs to 13 residues. The V and J ends lost 0 bases and 12 bases, in that order; junction bases with no gene match: 5. Germline-derived CDR1 and CDR2 are LGHDT and YNNKEL (reference sequence). The CDR3 region has the DNA TGTGCCAGCAGCCAAGATCTGGGGGGGGGGCAGTTCTTC. It is translated as CASSQDLGGGQFF.

The chain is built from TRBV5-1 and TRBJ2-7; D is uncertain. V lost 0 bases and J 0 bases, leaving 10 bases between the germline ends. The germline V gene has CDR1 SGHRS and CDR2 YFSETQ. The CDR3 is 15 amino acids. As DNA, the CDR3 is TGCGCCAGCAGCTTGGGGTGGCAGCCCTCCTACGAGCAGTACTTC. Translating gives CASSLGWQPSYEQYF.

This chain joins TRBV29-1 and TRBJ1-5; D remains ambiguous. The CDR3 is made up of 12 amino acids. The germline V and J ends were trimmed by 4 bases and 3 bases, with 7 bases remaining between them. Germline assignment: CDR1 SQVTM and CDR2 ANQGSEA. The DNA of the CDR3 is TGCAGCGTTGCAGCTAACAATCAGCCCCAGCATTTT. Translation gives CSVAANNQPQHF.

The chain combines TRBV21-1 with TRBJ2-7; the table's D call, TRBD2, was not checked against the DNA. TRBV21-1 is noted as a pseudogene. This CDR3 comprises 15 residues. As DNA, the CDR3 is TGTGCCAGCAGCAAAGGGGGAGGGAAACCCTACGAGCAGTACTTC. This codes for CASSKGGGKPYEQYF.

The chain carries TRBV7-9 and TRBJ2-7; 7 bases match TRBD1. Germline V lookup: CDR1 SEHNR, CDR2 FQNEAQ (reference sequence). This CDR3 region has 15 residues. The V gene end was trimmed by 5 bases and the J gene end by 3 bases; junction bases not matched to a gene: 10. The CDR3 spells CASSRGQRSFYEQYF. CDR3 DNA: TGTGCCAGCAGCCGGGGACAGAGATCATTCTACGAGCAGTACTTC.

The CDR3 DNA is TGCAGCCCCGGCAGGGACACTGAAGCTTTCTTT. This sequence encodes CSPGRDTEAFF. The V gene is TRBV29-1, the J gene TRBJ1-1; possibly TRBD1 for D (5 bases). Between the trimmed V and J ends, which lost 8 bases and 3 bases, there was a span of 10 bases. The CDR3 length is 11 residues. Germline CDR1 and CDR2: SQVTM and ANQGSEA.

The J gene is TRBJ1-1, the V gene TRBV5-1; D is perhaps TRBD1 (6 bases). The CDR3 has 14 residues. Germline values: CDR1 SGHRS, CDR2 YFSETQ. V shed 6 bases and J shed 0 bases, with 12 bases lying between them. The CDR3 DNA is TGCGCCAGCAATTCACAGGGAATGAACACTGAAGCTTTCTTT. This gives the protein CASNSQGMNTEAFF.

Ten or more counts support this clonotype. V usage is TRBV12-3 or TRBV12-4 and J usage is TRBJ2-1; no clear D gene. Trimming took 5 bases from V and 6 from J, leaving 14 bases between them. This CDR3 spans 14 amino acids. CDR3 sequence (DNA): TGTGCCAGCAGTACTGACTGGCCCTTCAATGAGCAGTTCTTC. Protein product: CASSTDWPFNEQFF.

This clonotype has more than one count but fewer than ten. The chain employs TRBV7-2 and TRBJ2-1, with a possible D match to TRBD2 (6 bases). V was trimmed by 7 bases and J by 9 bases, leaving 19 bases between them. The CDR3 runs to 14 residues. Germline V gene sequence: CDR1 SGHTA, CDR2 FQGNSA. The CDR3 DNA reads TGTGCCAGCACCGAGGACTACACCGGCATTGAGCAGTTCTTC. This translates into CASTEDYTGIEQFF.

The chain recombines TRBV2 with TRBJ1-1, with D maybe TRBD1 (6 bases). The germline CDR1 and CDR2 sequences are SNHLY and FYNNEI. V gave up 7 bases and J gave up 0 bases, with 12 bases separating them. This CDR3 contains 14 residues. In nucleotides, the CDR3 is TGTGCCAGCATCGAGGGGGGCATGAACACTGAAGCTTTCTTT. Translated, it gives CASIEGGMNTEAFF.

The chain has TRBV7-2 and TRBJ2-3; D remains unclear. There are 12 residues in the CDR3. From germline, CDR1 is SGHTA and CDR2 FQGNSA. V was pared by 5 bases and J by 5 bases, with 8 bases between. The CDR3 reads CASSPQEDTQYF. The CDR3 nucleotides read TGTGCCAGCAGCCCCCAGGAAGATACGCAGTATTTT.

This clonotype was seen more than once but under ten times. The DNA is omitted, as the CDR3 cannot be located on it reliably, and the CDR3 follows TCRdb's listing. The chain carries TRBV7-5 and TRBJ2-7; the DNA was not compared with TRBD2, the D call given in the table. TRBV7-5 is a known pseudogene. The length of the CDR3 is 18 amino acids, counting both ends. The CDR3 here is CISVPEAPTSRGSYEQYF.

The chain joins TRBV30 to TRBJ1-5, with 7 bases identical to TRBD1. J was trimmed by 7 bases and V by 1 base; bases with no gene match: 4. This CDR3 is built from 13 residues. Germline-derived CDR1 and CDR2 are GTSNPN and SVGIG (reference sequence). The CDR3 nucleotides read TGTGCCTGGAGTGGTGACAGGGACCAGCCCCAGCATTTT. It codes for CAWSGDRDQPQHF.

This clonotype was recorded at least ten times. V and J are TRBV27 and TRBJ2-1; D gene unclear. Germline values: CDR1 MNHEY, CDR2 SMNVEV (reference sequence). The CDR3 is 17 residues long. V was clipped by 3 bases and J by 5 bases, with 20 bases between them. CDR3 in DNA: TGTGCCAGCAGTTTCATGGCCGACTTGGCAGTCGACAATGAGCAGTTCTTC. As protein: CASSFMADLAVDNEQFF.

The chain carries TRBV7-9 and TRBJ2-7; 9 bases match TRBD1. The V segment lost 4 bases and the J segment 2 bases; nucleotides outside the gene matches: 3. The CDR3 totals 14 residues. Germline V gives CDR1 SEHNR, CDR2 FQNEAQ (reference sequence). CDR3 loop: CASSSQGATYEQYF. CDR3 in DNA: TGTGCCAGCAGCTCACAGGGGGCTACCTACGAGCAGTACTTC.

This clonotype appeared a single time. This rearrangement joins TRBV28 to TRBJ2-1; D gene unclear. The length of the CDR3 is 14 residues. The germline gives CDR1 MDHEN, CDR2 SYDVKM. The V end lost 3 bases, the J end lost 4 bases, and 10 bases lay between the germline ends. The CDR3 DNA reads as TGTGCCAGCAGTTTCAGCCCGATTTACAATGAGCAGTTCTTC. It codes for CASSFSPIYNEQFF.

A remark on this clonotype: An end of the junction differs from the germline gene, which may be a read error. The chain has TRBV20-1 and TRBJ2-1; TRBD2 aligns across 12 bases. This CDR3 region has 17 residues. Looked up from germline, CDR1 is DFQATT and CDR2 is SNEGSKA (reference sequence). This chain's CDR3 is CCARDPSGRARYNEQFF. Written as DNA, the CDR3 is TGCTGTGCTAGAGATCCTAGCGGGAGGGCCAGGTACAATGAGCAGTTCTTC.

The V gene is TRBV30, the J gene TRBJ2-1; D ambiguous. The CDR3 loop spans 13 amino acids. Trimming shortened V by 0 bases and J by 6 bases, and 9 bases separated the two germline ends. Germline CDR1 GTSNPN, CDR2 SVGIG (reference sequence). The CDR3 DNA is TGTGCCTGGAGTGTGGGATTCTTCAATGAGCAGTTCTTC. Translating gives CAWSVGFFNEQFF.

Only a few counts were recorded for this clonotype. The V call is TRBV6-6, the J call TRBJ2-7; 11 bases line up with TRBD1. The CDR3 has 13 amino acids. With 6 bases clipped from V and 3 bases from J, the junction kept 1 base outside the gene matches. Germline V gene lookup returns CDR1 MNHNY and CDR2 SVGAGI (reference sequence). The CDR3 is CASSGTGGYEQYF. The CDR3 DNA follows: TGTGCCAGCAGCGGGACAGGGGGCTACGAGCAGTACTTC.

The chain combines TRBV4-3 with TRBJ1-6; D unclear. Trimming took 1 base from V and 9 from J, leaving 10 bases between them. This CDR3 has 14 residues. Germline-derived CDR1 and CDR2 are LGHNA and YSLEER. The CDR3 reads CASSQGPRGSPLHF. In DNA, the CDR3 is TGCGCCAGCAGCCAAGGACCGCGGGGTTCACCCCTCCACTTT.